This is a list of T cell receptor beta chains from one sample in a study of blood T cell repertoires in COVID-19. Profiled with immunoSEQ multiplex PCR; TCRdb holds only in-frame clones, not every one. The sample records about 140,000 clones, roughly 84% being singletons. The sequencing sample was made of peripheral blood. Receptors originate from a human donor in a cohort sampled during active COVID-19. Each CDR3 is given with its conserved first and last residue. The D gene is left open where the match is weak. Not every row has a clone size; where given, it reads once, few, many or a size class.

d_gene: -
v_gene: TRBV16
j_gene: TRBJ1-1
abundance: -
CDR3aa: CASSQSQGAEAFF
CDR3nt: TGTGCCAGCAGCCAATCGCAGGGTGCTGAAGCTTTCTTT

d_gene: TRBD1
v_gene: TRBV18
j_gene: TRBJ1-5
abundance: -
CDR3aa: CASSPGTGGDNQPQHF
CDR3nt: TGTGCCAGCTCACCAGGGACAGGGGGGGACAATCAGCCCCAGCATTTT

d_gene: TRBD1
v_gene: TRBV2
j_gene: TRBJ1-2
abundance: -
CDR3aa: CASSGQGWGYTF
CDR3nt: TGTGCCAGCAGTGGACAGGGATGGGGCTACACCTTC

d_gene: -
v_gene: TRBV4-1
j_gene: TRBJ2-7
abundance: -
CDR3aa: CASSQDVGTTSYEQYF
CDR3nt: TGCGCCAGCAGCCAAGATGTGGGGACAACATCCTACGAGCAGTACTTC

d_gene: TRBD2
v_gene: TRBV6-1
j_gene: TRBJ2-1
abundance: -
CDR3aa: CASSETRASGSYNEQFF
CDR3nt: TGTGCCAGCAGTGAAACTCGTGCTAGCGGTTCCTACAATGAGCAGTTCTTC

d_gene: -
v_gene: TRBV11-2
j_gene: TRBJ1-6
abundance: -
CDR3aa: CASSLAQGGYNSPLHF
CDR3nt: TGTGCCAGCAGCTTAGCGCAGGGAGGGTATAATTCACCCCTCCACTTT

d_gene: -
v_gene: TRBV11-2
j_gene: TRBJ2-3
abundance: -
CDR3aa: CASSHPPADTQYF
CDR3nt: TGTGCCAGCAGCCACCCTCCAGCAGATACGCAGTATTTT

d_gene: -
v_gene: TRBV19
j_gene: TRBJ1-5
abundance: -
CDR3aa: CASSVGDTQHF
CDR3nt: TGTGCCAGTAGTGTCGGGGACACCCAGCATTTT

d_gene: TRBD1
v_gene: TRBV4-1
j_gene: TRBJ1-5
abundance: many
CDR3aa: CASSDRATANQPQHF
CDR3nt: TGCGCCAGTTCGGACAGGGCTACGGCAAATCAGCCCCAGCATTTT

d_gene: TRBD1
v_gene: TRBV7-2
j_gene: TRBJ1-1
abundance: -
CDR3aa: CASSEDRGPRTEAFF
CDR3nt: TGTGCCAGCAGCGAAGACAGGGGCCCACGTACTGAAGCTTTCTTT

d_gene: TRBD1
v_gene: TRBV19
j_gene: TRBJ2-5
abundance: -
CDR3aa: CASSGTGTIETQYF
CDR3nt: TGTGCCAGTAGTGGGACAGGGACCATAGAGACCCAGTACTTC

d_gene: TRBD1
v_gene: TRBV4-1
j_gene: TRBJ1-1
abundance: once
CDR3aa: CASSQGQSGTEAFF
CDR3nt: TGCGCCAGCAGCCAGGGACAGTCAGGCACTGAAGCTTTCTTT

d_gene: -
v_gene: TRBV10-3
j_gene: TRBJ2-7
abundance: -
CDR3aa: CAITERESYEQYF
CDR3nt: TGTGCCATCACCGAAAGGGAGTCCTACGAGCAGTACTTC

d_gene: -
v_gene: TRBV2
j_gene: TRBJ2-1
abundance: -
CDR3aa: CASSEFGQTYNEQFF
CDR3nt: TGTGCCAGCAGTGAGTTTGGACAGACATACAATGAGCAGTTCTTC

d_gene: -
v_gene: TRBV6-1
j_gene: TRBJ1-5
abundance: -
CDR3aa: CASMRRNQPQHF
CDR3nt: TGTGCCAGCATGAGGCGCAATCAGCCCCAGCATTTT

d_gene: TRBD1
v_gene: TRBV25-1
j_gene: TRBJ2-2
abundance: few
CDR3aa: CASSEPTGVGGELFF
CDR3nt: TGTGCCAGCAGTGAACCGACAGGGGTCGGCGGGGAGCTGTTTTTT

d_gene: -
v_gene: TRBV19
j_gene: TRBJ1-1
abundance: -
CDR3aa: CASSRGTGEAFF
CDR3nt: TGTGCCAGTAGTCGCGGGACGGGTGAAGCTTTCTTT

d_gene: -
v_gene: TRBV24-1
j_gene: TRBJ1-2
abundance: -
CDR3aa: CATSDSDSYGYTF
CDR3nt: TGTGCCACCAGTGATTCGGACAGCTATGGCTACACCTTC

d_gene: TRBD2
v_gene: TRBV11-3
j_gene: TRBJ2-7
abundance: -
CDR3aa: CASSKGGTSGYEQYF
CDR3nt: TGTGCCAGCAGCAAGGGGGGGACTAGCGGGTACGAGCAGTACTTC

d_gene: -
v_gene: TRBV7-2
j_gene: TRBJ2-7
abundance: -
CDR3aa: CASSPQRHGLEQYF
CDR3nt: TGTGCCAGCAGCCCCCAGCGGCACGGGCTCGAGCAGTACTTC

d_gene: TRBD1
v_gene: TRBV7-6
j_gene: TRBJ1-1
abundance: -
CDR3aa: CASSGTGTVNTEAFF
CDR3nt: TGTGCCAGCAGCGGTACCGGGACAGTCAACACTGAAGCTTTCTTT

d_gene: -
v_gene: TRBV5-6
j_gene: TRBJ1-1
abundance: -
CDR3aa: CASSRRREVFF
CDR3nt: TGTGCCAGCAGCCGGCGGCGGGAAGTGTTCTTT

d_gene: -
v_gene: TRBV3-1/TRBV3-2
j_gene: TRBJ2-3
abundance: -
CDR3aa: CASSHGQTHTQYF
CDR3nt: TGTGCCAGCAGCCACGGACAGACCCATACGCAGTATTTT

d_gene: -
v_gene: TRBV11-1
j_gene: TRBJ1-1
abundance: -
CDR3aa: CASSSHPTGNTEAFF
CDR3nt: TGTGCCAGCAGCTCCCACCCGACAGGGAACACTGAAGCTTTCTTT

d_gene: TRBD2
v_gene: TRBV25-1
j_gene: TRBJ2-3
abundance: -
CDR3aa: CACGLAGRTDTQYF
CDR3nt: TGTGCCTGCGGACTAGCGGGGCGCACAGATACGCAGTATTTT

d_gene: TRBD1
v_gene: TRBV5-6
j_gene: TRBJ1-1
abundance: -
CDR3aa: CASSRQGYLNTEAFF
CDR3nt: TGTGCCAGCAGCCGACAGGGGTACCTGAACACTGAAGCTTTCTTT

d_gene: -
v_gene: TRBV6-5
j_gene: TRBJ1-1
abundance: -
CDR3aa: CASRATGKNTEAFF
CDR3nt: TGTGCCAGCAGGGCGACAGGAAAGAACACTGAAGCTTTCTTT

d_gene: TRBD1
v_gene: TRBV14
j_gene: TRBJ1-2
abundance: -
CDR3aa: CASSPWTGDNYGYTF
CDR3nt: TGTGCCAGCAGCCCCTGGACAGGGGACAACTATGGCTACACCTTC

d_gene: TRBD2
v_gene: TRBV3-1/TRBV3-2
j_gene: TRBJ2-1
abundance: -
CDR3aa: CASSQDQRGPYNEQFF
CDR3nt: TGTGCCAGCAGCCAAGACCAGCGGGGGCCGTACAATGAGCAGTTCTTC

d_gene: TRBD1
v_gene: TRBV14
j_gene: TRBJ2-3
abundance: few
CDR3aa: CASSRYAGTGEPDTQYF
CDR3nt: TGTGCCAGCAGCCGATATGCCGGGACAGGGGAACCAGATACGCAGTATTTT

d_gene: -
v_gene: TRBV12-3/TRBV12-4
j_gene: TRBJ1-2
abundance: -
CDR3aa: CASSLRGSYGYTF
CDR3nt: TGTGCCAGCAGTTTACGGGGAAGCTATGGCTACACCTTC

d_gene: TRBD1
v_gene: TRBV3-1/TRBV3-2
j_gene: TRBJ1-6
abundance: once
CDR3aa: CASRDRGDNSPLHF
CDR3nt: TGTGCCAGCCGGGACAGGGGAGATAATTCACCCCTCCACTTT

d_gene: -
v_gene: TRBV6-5
j_gene: TRBJ2-7
abundance: -
CDR3aa: CASSYSSEQYF
CDR3nt: TGTGCCAGCAGTTACTCGAGCGAGCAGTACTTC

d_gene: TRBD1
v_gene: TRBV27
j_gene: TRBJ1-1
abundance: -
CDR3aa: CASLGQGRSTEAFF
CDR3nt: TGTGCCAGCCTTGGACAGGGGAGGTCCACTGAAGCTTTCTTT

d_gene: -
v_gene: TRBV19
j_gene: TRBJ1-4
abundance: -
CDR3aa: CASSIGLWTASTNEKLFF
CDR3nt: TGTGCCAGTAGTATAGGACTCTGGACAGCCTCAACTAATGAAAAACTGTTTTTT

d_gene: TRBD1
v_gene: TRBV20-1
j_gene: TRBJ1-4
abundance: -
CDR3aa: CRGQSDEKLFF
CDR3nt: TGCAGGGGACAGTCAGATGAAAAACTGTTTTTT

d_gene: TRBD1
v_gene: TRBV29-1
j_gene: TRBJ2-2
abundance: once
CDR3aa: CSVESWGTGMVRELFF
CDR3nt: TGCAGCGTTGAAAGTTGGGGGACAGGGATGGTCCGGGAGCTGTTTTTT

d_gene: TRBD2
v_gene: TRBV2
j_gene: TRBJ2-2
abundance: -
CDR3aa: CASTGGGTNTGELFF
CDR3nt: TGTGCCAGCACGGGCGGGGGGACGAACACCGGGGAGCTGTTTTTT

d_gene: -
v_gene: TRBV12-2
j_gene: TRBJ1-5
abundance: -
CDR3aa: CASRPARTGTGGNQPQHF
CDR3nt: TGTGCAAGTCGCCCAGCCAGAACCGGGACAGGGGGCAATCAGCCCCAGCATTTT

d_gene: TRBD2
v_gene: TRBV7-2
j_gene: TRBJ2-3
abundance: -
CDR3aa: CASSAVWGTRRVTQYF
CDR3nt: TGTGCCAGCAGCGCCGTTTGGGGGACTAGAAGGGTTACGCAGTATTTT

d_gene: TRBD1
v_gene: TRBV15
j_gene: TRBJ2-7
abundance: -
CDR3aa: CATSRAPGTGHYEQYF
CDR3nt: TGTGCCACCAGCAGAGCCCCCGGGACAGGACACTACGAGCAGTACTTC

d_gene: TRBD1
v_gene: TRBV18
j_gene: TRBJ1-4
abundance: -
CDR3aa: CASSRGTNEKLFF
CDR3nt: TGTGCCAGCTCCAGGGGGACTAATGAAAAACTGTTTTTT

d_gene: -
v_gene: TRBV18
j_gene: TRBJ1-1
abundance: -
CDR3aa: CASSPGGSEAFF
CDR3nt: TGTGCCAGCTCACCAGGGGGGAGTGAAGCTTTCTTT

d_gene: -
v_gene: TRBV19
j_gene: TRBJ2-5
abundance: once
CDR3aa: CASSMTGRETQYF
CDR3nt: TGTGCCAGTAGTATGACAGGGAGGGAGACCCAGTACTTC

d_gene: -
v_gene: TRBV5-1
j_gene: TRBJ1-2
abundance: -
CDR3aa: CASSMDRSNYGYTF
CDR3nt: TGCGCCAGCAGCATGGACAGAAGCAACTATGGCTACACCTTC

d_gene: -
v_gene: TRBV5-1
j_gene: TRBJ2-2
abundance: -
CDR3aa: CASRGQGRDTGELFF
CDR3nt: TGCGCCAGCAGGGGGCAGGGGCGAGACACCGGGGAGCTGTTTTTT

d_gene: -
v_gene: TRBV2
j_gene: TRBJ1-5
abundance: -
CDR3aa: CASRGRSNQPQHF
CDR3nt: TGTGCCAGCAGGGGGAGGAGCAATCAGCCCCAGCATTTT

d_gene: TRBD1
v_gene: TRBV11-2
j_gene: TRBJ2-7
abundance: -
CDR3aa: CASSLARTGAYEQYF
CDR3nt: TGTGCCAGCAGCTTGGCACGGACAGGGGCCTACGAGCAGTACTTC

d_gene: -
v_gene: TRBV7-9
j_gene: TRBJ1-2
abundance: -
CDR3aa: CASSANQVLGYTF
CDR3nt: TGTGCCAGCAGCGCCAACCAGGTTCTGGGCTACACCTTC

d_gene: -
v_gene: TRBV5-5
j_gene: TRBJ1-1
abundance: -
CDR3aa: CASSLPMNTEAFF
CDR3nt: TGTGCCAGCAGCTTGCCCATGAACACTGAAGCTTTCTTT

d_gene: TRBD1
v_gene: TRBV6-6
j_gene: TRBJ2-1
abundance: -
CDR3aa: CASNRGLGEQFF
CDR3nt: TGTGCCAGCAACAGGGGCCTGGGTGAGCAGTTCTTC

d_gene: TRBD1
v_gene: TRBV5-5
j_gene: TRBJ1-1
abundance: -
CDR3aa: CASIPRGQGDTEAFF
CDR3nt: TGTGCCAGCATCCCCCGGGGACAGGGGGACACTGAAGCTTTCTTT

d_gene: -
v_gene: TRBV7-9
j_gene: TRBJ1-5
abundance: few
CDR3aa: CASSLDRTNQPQHF
CDR3nt: TGTGCCAGCAGCCTAGACAGGACGAATCAGCCCCAGCATTTT

d_gene: -
v_gene: TRBV3-1/TRBV3-2
j_gene: TRBJ1-1
abundance: -
CDR3aa: CASSQVGQGNGAFF
CDR3nt: TGTGCCAGCAGCCAAGTAGGCCAGGGTAACGGAGCTTTCTTT

d_gene: -
v_gene: TRBV30
j_gene: TRBJ1-6
abundance: -
CDR3aa: CAPDGGGSYNSPLHF
CDR3nt: TGTGCCCCCGACGGGGGGGGAAGCTATAATTCACCCCTCCACTTT

d_gene: TRBD1
v_gene: TRBV6-4
j_gene: TRBJ2-5
abundance: -
CDR3aa: CASSLDRGKTQYF
CDR3nt: TGTGCCAGCAGTTTAGACAGGGGGAAGACCCAGTACTTC